These 23 T cell receptor beta chains originate from one sample sequenced in a study of chemoradiotherapy in HPV16-positive cancers. The protocol was immunoSEQ multiplex PCR, while the TCRdb copy is restricted to in-frame clones and leaves out a portion. The profile shows about 11,000 clones, approximately 93% of them singletons. Sequenced here: blood, sampled from a patient who underwent chemoradiotherapy. These receptors were obtained from a human donor with HPV-associated anogenital cancer.

The CDR3 sequence is CASSPYSGGPSYNEQFF. In DNA form, the CDR3 reads TGTGCCAGCAGCCCTTATAGCGGGGGACCCTCCTACAATGAGCAGTTCTTC. V gene TRBV4-2 combines with J gene TRBJ2-1; 9 nucleotides align to TRBD2. This CDR3 has 17 amino acids. The V segment lost 4 bases and the J segment 0 bases; nucleotides outside the gene matches: 7. Germline loops: CDR1 LGHNA, CDR2 YNFKEQ.

The gene calls are TRBV21-1 and TRBJ1-4; TRBD1 is taken as the D call from the table, unchecked against the DNA. TRBV21-1 is listed as a pseudogene. The CDR3 has 19 amino acids. The CDR3 protein is CASNMDRGTPSTTNEKLFF. CDR3 DNA sequence: TGTGCCAGCAACATGGACAGGGGAACCCCTTCTACGACTAATGAAAAACTGTTTTTT.

The chain combines TRBV6-6 with TRBJ1-2, with D unresolved. CDR1 is MNHNY, CDR2 SVGAGI, per germline (reference sequence). This CDR3 is built from 15 residues. The V gene lost 2 bases and the J gene lost 5 bases, with 15 bases spanning the gap. CDR3 sequence: CASSYTAQPTYGYTF. The DNA for the CDR3 is TGTGCCAGCAGTTACACAGCACAGCCTACGTATGGCTACACCTTC.

This chain uses TRBV7-9 with TRBJ2-2; 8 bases match TRBD1. With 4 bases clipped from V and 1 base from J, the junction kept 5 bases outside the gene matches. Germline-derived CDR1 and CDR2 are SEHNR and FQNEAQ (reference sequence). The CDR3 is 16 amino acids. CDR3: CASSYGQGLNTGELFF. For the CDR3, the DNA is TGTGCCAGCAGCTACGGACAGGGATTGAACACCGGGGAGCTGTTTTTT.

The chain has TRBV5-1 and TRBJ2-1; D gene uncertain. This CDR3 comprises 15 residues. Trimming stripped 0 bases from V and 2 bases from J, with 9 bases between. Germline loops: CDR1 SGHRS, CDR2 YFSETQ. In nucleotides, the CDR3 is TGCGCCAGCAGCTTGGCTGCGGTTACCTACAATGAGCAGTTCTTC. This sequence encodes CASSLAAVTYNEQFF.

The rearrangement joins TRBV20-1 to TRBJ2-7; D might be TRBD2 (5 bases). Trimming removed 5 bases at V and 3 bases at J, with 5 bases between. The CDR3 sequence is 10 residues long. The germline gives CDR1 DFQATT, CDR2 SNEGSKA (reference sequence). CDR3: CSAGGYEQYF. Here the CDR3 DNA reads TGCAGTGCTGGAGGCTACGAGCAGTACTTC.

This clone was found once. The chain recombines TRBV15 with TRBJ1-1; no clear D. The CDR3 loop spans 15 amino acids. Trimming removed 3 bases from V and 0 bases from J, with 11 bases in between. Looked up from germline, CDR1 is LNHNV and CDR2 is YYDKDF (reference sequence). As DNA, the CDR3 is TGTGCCACCAGCAGGGAAACTAGTCTGAACACTGAAGCTTTCTTT. It translates to CATSRETSLNTEAFF.

This clone appeared once. This rearrangement joins TRBV6-1 to TRBJ2-1; D not certain. The CDR3 consists of 13 residues. Trimming stripped 6 bases from V and 4 bases from J, with 10 bases between. Germline V gene data show CDR1 as MNHNS and CDR2 as SASEGT. In DNA form, the CDR3 reads TGTGCCAGCAGCGAAATAGATTACAATGAGCAGTTCTTC. Translation gives CASSEIDYNEQFF.

The chain has TRBV14 and TRBJ1-4, with 9 bases matching TRBD1. Looked up from germline, CDR1 is SGHDN and CDR2 is FVKESK. Trimming took 3 bases from V and 7 from J; bases not matched to a gene: 12. The length of the CDR3 is 17 residues. The CDR3 DNA is TGTGCCAGCAGCCACTTGTCTTGGGACAGGGAGACTGAAAAACTGTTTTTT. It is translated as CASSHLSWDRETEKLFF.

The chain links TRBV21-1 to TRBJ2-5; whether TRBD1, the table's D call, matches the DNA was not checked. TRBV21-1 is an annotated pseudogene. The CDR3 loop spans 17 amino acids. The CDR3 reads CASSKVGPGQYQETQYF. CDR3 DNA: TGTGCCAGCAGCAAAGTGGGGCCAGGACAGTACCAAGAGACCCAGTACTTC.

The rearrangement joins TRBV27 to TRBJ1-1, with D perhaps matching TRBD1 (5 bases). Trimming pared 0 bases from V and 5 bases from J, leaving 13 bases between. The CDR3 is 15 amino acids. Germline V CDR1 and CDR2: MNHEY, SMNVEV (reference sequence). The CDR3 region has the DNA TGTGCCAGCAGTTTATCGAGGGGATCTGAAACTGAAGCTTTCTTT. Residues: CASSLSRGSETEAFF.

The gene calls are TRBV19 and TRBJ1-2; TRBD1 is a possible D gene (6 bases). V was trimmed by 6 bases and J by 8 bases, leaving 22 bases between them. Germline V CDR1 and CDR2: LNHDA, SQIVND (reference sequence). This CDR3 region has 15 residues. CDR3 sequence (DNA): TGTGCCAGTAGCCAGCTAACGGGGGGGGCGGCCGGCTACACCTTC. Protein sequence: CASSQLTGGAAGYTF.

The chain employs TRBV5-1 and TRBJ1-4, with D possibly matching TRBD1 (5 bases). With 1 base removed from V and 3 bases from J, the gap between germline ends came to 13 bases. The CDR3 has 16 amino acids. Germline CDR1 is SGHRS and CDR2 is YFSETQ. This chain's CDR3 is CASSLSPGMANEKLFF. DNA of the CDR3: TGCGCCAGCAGCTTGTCCCCAGGGATGGCTAATGAAAAACTGTTTTTT.

The genes are TRBV19 and TRBJ2-2; 8 bases agree with TRBD1. The CDR3 is 17 residues long. After removal of 3 bases from V and 4 bases from J, the junction contained 10 bases not matched to a gene. The germline V gene has CDR1 LNHDA and CDR2 SQIVND (reference sequence). This CDR3 is CASSIPQGGRGTGELFF. The CDR3 DNA reads as TGTGCCAGTAGTATCCCACAGGGGGGACGCGGCACCGGGGAGCTGTTTTTT.

This clone was seen just once. The chain uses TRBV7-8 and TRBJ1-4; D is uncertain. V lost 5 bases, J lost 3 bases, and 13 bases lay in between. The V gene's germline CDR1 is SGHVS and CDR2 FQNEAQ. The length of the CDR3 is 15 residues. This chain's CDR3 is CASSTLLPANEKLFF. The DNA for the CDR3 is TGTGCCAGCAGCACCTTATTACCAGCTAATGAAAAACTGTTTTTT.

The chain uses TRBV19 and TRBJ1-1; possible D gene TRBD1, 5 bases. The CDR3 has 13 residues. Germline V gives CDR1 LNHDA, CDR2 SQIVND (reference sequence). V lost 3 bases and J lost 11, with 16 bases in between. The CDR3 coding sequence is TGTGCCAGTAGTATCCGGGACCCCCGCAGGGCTTTCTTT. Its translation is CASSIRDPRRAFF.

J is TRBJ2-3 and V is TRBV27; 7 nucleotides agree with TRBD2. The CDR3 covers 15 residues. CDR1 is MNHEY, CDR2 SMNVEV, per germline (reference sequence). J lost 0 bases, V lost 5 bases, and 5 bases had no gene match. CDR3 nucleotide sequence: TGTGCCAGCAGTCTACTAGCGTCTAGCACAGATACGCAGTATTTT. Translating gives CASSLLASSTDTQYF.

This clone was observed a single time. The chain uses TRBV9 and TRBJ1-1; 7 nucleotides match TRBD1. V shed 4 bases and J 5 bases; nucleotides not matched to a gene: 11. Germline V gives CDR1 SGDLS, CDR2 YYNGEE. CDR3 length: 15 amino acids. The CDR3 protein is CASSPQGEVGTEAFF. CDR3 DNA sequence: TGTGCCAGCAGCCCGCAGGGGGAAGTGGGGACTGAAGCTTTCTTT.

The V call is TRBV7-2, the J call TRBJ2-7; tentatively, D is TRBD1 or TRBD2 (5 bases each). The CDR3 is 14 amino acids. Germline CDR1 is SGHTA and CDR2 is FQGNSA. Trimming left V 1 base short and J 4 bases short, with 11 bases between. CDR3 sequence (DNA): TGTGCCAGCAGCTTAGGGGGGATTGGGTACGAGCAGTACTTC. Residues: CASSLGGIGYEQYF.

This chain uses TRBV30 with TRBJ1-1; 12 nucleotides match TRBD1. J gave up 5 bases and V 3 bases, and 4 bases lay outside the gene matches. The CDR3 runs to 14 residues. Germline V lookup: CDR1 GTSNPN, CDR2 SVGIG (reference sequence). The CDR3 protein is CAWRGQGAGTEAFF. In nucleotides, the CDR3 is TGTGCCTGGAGGGGACAGGGGGCAGGAACTGAAGCTTTCTTT. Full variable domain (rest looked up from reference TRBV30 and TRBJ1-1): SQTIHQWPATLVQPVGSPLSLECTVEGTSNPNLYWYRQAAGRGLQLLFYSVGIGQISSEVPQNLSASRPQDRQFILSSKKLLLSDSGFYLCAWRGQGAGTEAFFGQGTRLTVV.

The chain links TRBV6-5 to TRBJ1-1, with TRBD1 as a possible D gene (6 bases). Trimming pared 5 bases from V and 1 base from J, leaving 11 bases between. CDR3 length equals 14 residues. Germline values: CDR1 MNHEY, CDR2 SVGAGI. In DNA, the CDR3 is TGTGCCAGCAGTCGACAGGTCGCGAACACTGAAGCTTTCTTT. It yields the protein CASSRQVANTEAFF.

The chain couples TRBV4-2 to TRBJ2-5; 7 nucleotides match TRBD2. Trimming took 0 bases from V and 1 from J; bases not matched to a gene: 11. The CDR3 is 18 residues long. Germline CDR1 reads LGHNA; CDR2 reads YNFKEQ. CDR3 bases: TGTGCCAGCAGCCAAGATCTTCCTATCGGCGGGGGCCAAGAGACCCAGTACTTC. This codes for CASSQDLPIGGGQETQYF.

This clone was seen once. The CDR3 DNA sequence: TGCGCCAGCAGCCAGACTAGCGGGGGGGGAGATACGCAGTATTTT. This gives the protein CASSQTSGGGDTQYF. This chain connects TRBV10-2 to TRBJ2-3, with 14 bases matching TRBD2. The J segment lost 5 bases and the V segment lost 6 bases, leaving 4 bases of the junction unmatched. This CDR3 has 15 residues. The germline gives CDR1 WSHSY, CDR2 SAAADI.